Below, one T cell receptor beta chain is given with its context. Its antigen is undetermined. Compared with germline, one end of the junction differs, possibly owing to a read error. The CDR3 contains 15 residues. The germline gives CDR1 DFQATT, CDR2 SNEGSKA (reference sequence). These data belong to a study of T-cell reconstitution after alpha-beta-depleted transplantation in children. Study outcomes and limitations: The origin of high day-60 TCRbeta diversity in some patients lay in surviving recipient T cells and thymic progenitors. By about two months after transplant, alpha-beta T cells reportedly arose from several hundred graft clones that had expanded. The main origin of T-cell counts and diversity one year after transplant was newly produced T cells.

Unique molecular identifiers were incorporated during preparation of the TCRbeta library. TCRdb re-analysed the PCR reads in MiXCR, keeping a single row per CDR3 protein. The repertoire has roughly 790,000 distinct CDR3 sequences, 16% of them found once; the top ten carry about 5%. The source was PBMCs, mostly from graft donor cells, collected 360 days after TCRalphabeta/CD19-depleted stem cell transplant. V usage is TRBV20-1 and J usage is TRBJ2-2; TRBD1 matches at 7 bases. The clonotype comes from a male patient aged 5 to 17 who had a stem cell transplant for acute lymphoblastic leukemia, so the T cells may come from the graft donor. The CDR3 spells CSARDREVMTGELFF. CDR3 nucleotide sequence: TGCAGTGCCAGAGACAGGGAAGTGATGACCGGGGAGCTGTTTTTT.